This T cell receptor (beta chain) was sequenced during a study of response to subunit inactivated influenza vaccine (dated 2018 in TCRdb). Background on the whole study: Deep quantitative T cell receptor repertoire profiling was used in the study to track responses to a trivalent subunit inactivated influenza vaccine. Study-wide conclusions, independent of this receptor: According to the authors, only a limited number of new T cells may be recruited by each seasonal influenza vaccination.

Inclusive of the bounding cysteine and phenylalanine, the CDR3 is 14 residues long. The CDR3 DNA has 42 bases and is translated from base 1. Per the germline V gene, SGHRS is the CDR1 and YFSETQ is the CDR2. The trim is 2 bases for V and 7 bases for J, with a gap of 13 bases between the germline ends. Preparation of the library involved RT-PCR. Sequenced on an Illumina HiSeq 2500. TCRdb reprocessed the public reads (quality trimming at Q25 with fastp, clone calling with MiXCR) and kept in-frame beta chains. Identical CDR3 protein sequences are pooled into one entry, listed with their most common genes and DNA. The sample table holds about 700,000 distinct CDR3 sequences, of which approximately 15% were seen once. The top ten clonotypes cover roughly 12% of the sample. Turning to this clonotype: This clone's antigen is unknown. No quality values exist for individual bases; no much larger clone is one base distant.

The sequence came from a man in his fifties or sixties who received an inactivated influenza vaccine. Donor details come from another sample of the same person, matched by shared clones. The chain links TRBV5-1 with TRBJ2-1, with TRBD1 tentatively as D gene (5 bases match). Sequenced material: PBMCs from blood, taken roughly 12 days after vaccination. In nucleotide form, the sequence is TGCGCCAGCAGCTTTACTGGGGCTAAGAATGAGCAGTTCTTC. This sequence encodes CASSFTGAKNEQFF.